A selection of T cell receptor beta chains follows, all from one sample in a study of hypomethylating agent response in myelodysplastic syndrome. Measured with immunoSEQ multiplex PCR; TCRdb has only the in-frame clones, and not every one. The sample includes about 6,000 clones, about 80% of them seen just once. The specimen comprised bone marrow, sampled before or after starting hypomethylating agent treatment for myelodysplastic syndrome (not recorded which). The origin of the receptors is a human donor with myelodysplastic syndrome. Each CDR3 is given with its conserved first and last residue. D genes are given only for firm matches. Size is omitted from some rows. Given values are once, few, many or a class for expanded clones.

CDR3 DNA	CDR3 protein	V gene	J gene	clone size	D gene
TGCGCCAGCAGTGAAATGGACCTGGGCCATGAGCAGTTCTTC	CASSEMDLGHEQFF	TRBV10-2	TRBJ2-1	medium-sized	-
TGTGCCAGCAGCTTAACTAGGGGCATAACAGATACGCAGTATTTT	CASSLTRGITDTQYF	TRBV7-3	TRBJ2-3	-	-
TGTGCCAGCAGCCCCTTGGGGGGGAGCACAGATACGCAGTATTTT	CASSPLGGSTDTQYF	TRBV9	TRBJ2-3	-	TRBD2
TGTGCCAGCAGCAAGCAAGCGGGCCTCAGCTCCTACAATGAGCAGTTCTTC	CASSKQAGLSSYNEQFF	TRBV5-4	TRBJ2-1	-	-
TGTGCCAGCAGCCCGGACAACAATCAGCCCCAGCATTTT	CASSPDNNQPQHF	TRBV7-3	TRBJ1-5	-	-
TGTGCCGGCGGGCCTGAGGGACTTGGAAACACCATATATTTT	CAGGPEGLGNTIYF	TRBV30	TRBJ1-3	once	-
TGTGCTAGTGGTTACGGCGTCAGGGCCACAGATACGCAGTATTTT	CASGYGVRATDTQYF	TRBV12-5	TRBJ2-3	-	-
TGCGCCAGCAGCTTGGGGGGGACAGATTCACCCCTCCACTTT	CASSLGGTDSPLHF	TRBV5-1	TRBJ1-6	few	TRBD1
TGTGCCAGCAGCACTTGGACAGGGACGAACACCGGGGAGCTGTTTTTT	CASSTWTGTNTGELFF	TRBV7-9	TRBJ2-2	-	TRBD1
TGTGCCAGCAGCCCCCTCCGGTCGGGGGCTGGGGACACCGGGGAGCTGTTTTTT	CASSPLRSGAGDTGELFF	TRBV14	TRBJ2-2	-	-
TGTGCCAGTAGCTCAACAGGGAATCAGCCCCAGCATTTT	CASSSTGNQPQHF	TRBV19	TRBJ1-5	-	-
TGTGCCAGCAGCCCCCCTCCCCCTGGGACTGGGGCCAACGTCCTGACTTTC	CASSPPPPGTGANVLTF	TRBV9	TRBJ2-6	-	-